One sample yielded the 30 T cell receptor beta chains listed below, sequenced in a study of early T cells in non-severe SARS-CoV-2 infection. One entry per CDR3 protein, called by TCRdb with MiXCR from the 5' RACE reads. This sample has about 59,000 distinct CDR3 sequences, with around 13% found just once. The sequencing here drew on whole blood, taken at baseline. These receptors originate from an adult who was a healthcare worker with PCR-confirmed SARS-CoV-2 infection or an uninfected control (not recorded which).

Of note for this clonotype: This may arise from a read error, as a much more abundant clone is one base away. This chain links TRBV29-1 with TRBJ1-1; possible D gene TRBD1, 5 bases. Per the germline V gene, CDR1 is SQVTM and CDR2 is ANQGSEA. V lost 7 bases, J lost 3 bases, and 12 bases lay in between. The length of the CDR3 is 12 residues. In DNA form, the CDR3 reads TGCAGCGCTCGCCGGGACGACACTGAAGCTTTCTTT. Protein product: CSARRDDTEAFF.

This chain connects TRBV6-2 or TRBV6-3 to TRBJ1-2, with D perhaps TRBD1 (5 bases). With 6 bases removed from V and 0 bases from J, the gap between germline ends came to 17 bases. The length of the CDR3 is 16 residues. Germline V gene sequence: CDR1 MNHEY, CDR2 SVGEGT. The CDR3 bases are TGTGCCAGCAGCCAACAGGTCGGGAACACTAACTATGGCTACACCTTC. It translates to CASSQQVGNTNYGYTF.

This clonotype was seen many times. The chain carries TRBV10-3 and TRBJ2-3, with D perhaps given as TRBD1 or TRBD2 (6 bases each). The CDR3 runs to 16 residues. V lost 0 bases to trimming and J lost 6 bases, with 16 bases between them. Germline V lookup: CDR1 ENHRY, CDR2 SYGVKD. The CDR3 is CAISESPRGAGDTQYF. CDR3 nucleotides: TGTGCCATCAGTGAGTCCCCCAGGGGAGCGGGTGATACGCAGTATTTT.

This clonotype is medium-sized in the sample. The chain joins TRBV20-1 to TRBJ2-7; 8 nucleotides align to TRBD1. Trimming removed 0 bases from V and 0 bases from J; junction bases left unmatched: 7. The CDR3 has 16 amino acids. Germline CDR1 and CDR2: DFQATT and SNEGSKA (reference sequence). The CDR3 protein is CSARDQKTGASYEQYF. In DNA, the CDR3 is TGCAGTGCTAGAGATCAGAAGACAGGGGCCTCCTACGAGCAGTACTTC.

In its sample, this clonotype was seen many times. The V and J genes are TRBV15 and TRBJ1-2; D not resolved. CDR1 and CDR2 (germline): LNHNV, YYDKDF (reference sequence). This CDR3 has 13 amino acids. With 0 bases removed from V and 2 bases from J, the gap between germline ends came to 4 bases. The CDR3 protein is CATSRDRNYGYTF. The CDR3 region has the DNA TGTGCCACCAGCAGAGACAGAAACTATGGCTACACCTTC.

This clonotype was detected only a few times. The chain employs TRBV6-5 and TRBJ2-1; D not resolved. V was shortened by 5 bases and J by 4 bases, with 9 bases between the two germline ends. The CDR3 consists of 13 residues. From germline, CDR1 is MNHEY and CDR2 SVGAGI. CDR3 coding DNA: TGTGCCAGCAGTAGCCTGCTTTACAATGAGCAGTTCTTC. This translates into CASSSLLYNEQFF.

The chain links TRBV25-1 to TRBJ1-1; D perhaps matches TRBD1 (5 bases). Trimming took off 5 bases at V and 4 bases at J, with 11 bases between the two ends. The CDR3 covers 13 residues. CDR1 is MGHDK, CDR2 SYGVNS, per germline. The CDR3 region is CASSRDGITEAFF. The DNA for the CDR3 is TGTGCCAGCAGTCGGGACGGAATCACTGAAGCTTTCTTT. Full variable domain (rest looked up from reference TRBV25-1 and TRBJ1-1): EADIYQTPRYLVIGTGKKITLECSQTMGHDKMYWYQQDPGMELHLIHYSYGVNSTEKGDLSSESTVSRIRTEHFPLTLESARPSHTSQYLCASSRDGITEAFFGQGTRLTVV.

This clonotype turned up a few times. V is TRBV4-3 and J is TRBJ2-7, with 10 positions matching TRBD1. Germline loops: CDR1 LGHNA, CDR2 YSLEER. This CDR3 has 15 residues. The V gene end was trimmed by 0 bases and the J gene end by 2 bases; junction bases not matched to a gene: 1. Written as DNA, the CDR3 is TGCGCCAGCAGCCAAGAGGGGACAGGGGCCTACGAGCAGTACTTC. Translating it yields CASSQEGTGAYEQYF.

This clonotype was seen more than once but under ten times. The chain joins TRBV7-9 to TRBJ1-5, with D possibly TRBD1 on 6 matching bases. The CDR3 covers 14 residues. V gave up 5 bases and J gave up 3 bases, with 11 bases separating them. Germline CDR1 is SEHNR and CDR2 is FQNEAQ (reference sequence). The CDR3, as DNA: TGTGCCAGCAGCCCAACAGGGTCCAATCAGCCCCAGCATTTT. Protein: CASSPTGSNQPQHF.

This clonotype was counted ten times or more. The V and J genes are TRBV4-1 and TRBJ2-1, with 10 bases identical to TRBD2. With 1 base clipped from V and 6 bases from J, the junction kept 6 bases outside the gene matches. Germline V CDR1 and CDR2: MGHRA, YSYEKL. The CDR3 runs 16 residues. The CDR3 here is CASSQVSSGSLNEQFF. In nucleotides, the CDR3 is TGCGCCAGCAGCCAAGTGTCTAGCGGGAGTCTCAATGAGCAGTTCTTC.

The J gene is TRBJ1-2, the V gene TRBV6-5; D uncertain. The CDR3 is made up of 13 amino acids. Germline-derived CDR1 and CDR2 are MNHEY and SVGAGI. V lost 3 bases to trimming and J lost 6 bases, with 11 bases between them. The CDR3 region has the DNA TGTGCCAGCAGTTATGAGGGATTGGATGGCTACACCTTC. It translates to CASSYEGLDGYTF.

This clonotype was observed many times. The chain employs TRBV5-4 and TRBJ1-2, with TRBD1 identical over 7 bases. Germline-derived CDR1 and CDR2 are SGHNT and YYREEE (reference sequence). The CDR3 is 15 residues long. The V segment lost 3 bases and the J segment 4 bases; nucleotides outside the gene matches: 9. The CDR3 coding sequence is TGTGCCAGCAGCTCACCACGGGACAGCACCTATGGCTACACCTTC. Its protein is CASSSPRDSTYGYTF.

This clonotype showed up just a few times. The V and J genes are TRBV10-1 and TRBJ2-3; 12 bases match TRBD1. The CDR3 spans 16 residues. After removal of 3 bases from V and 2 bases from J, the junction contained 3 bases not matched to a gene. Germline V gene lookup returns CDR1 WNHNN and CDR2 SYGVQD (reference sequence). CDR3 DNA sequence: TGCGCCAGCAGTGACGGGACAGGGGGCAACACAGATACGCAGTATTTT. This encodes CASSDGTGGNTDTQYF.

The chain combines TRBV4-1 with TRBJ2-3, with 11 nucleotides matching TRBD2. Trimming took 0 bases from V and 3 from J; bases not matched to a gene: 5. The CDR3 extends over 17 amino acids. Per the germline V gene, CDR1 is MGHRA and CDR2 is YSYEKL. The CDR3 sequence: CASSQEWLAGGTDTQYF. Here the CDR3 DNA reads TGCGCCAGCAGCCAAGAGTGGCTAGCGGGGGGTACAGATACGCAGTATTTT.

This clonotype was seen a handful of times. This rearrangement joins TRBV5-6 to TRBJ2-3, with 9 bases that match TRBD2. CDR1 and CDR2 (germline): SGHDT, YYEEEE. Trimming cost V 5 bases and J 5 bases; bases outside gene matches: 9. This CDR3 region has 15 residues. CDR3 DNA: TGTGCCAGCAGGGGACTAGCTGAAATGGTAGATACGCAGTATTTT. It is translated as CASRGLAEMVDTQYF.

Ten or more counts support this clonotype. The chain combines TRBV20-1 with TRBJ2-1, with TRBD2 matching 14 bases. Germline lookup yields CDR1 DFQATT and CDR2 SNEGSKA (reference sequence). This CDR3 is 14 amino acids long. With 3 bases clipped from V and 7 bases from J, the junction kept 2 bases outside the gene matches. CDR3 protein: CSASGTSGRNEQFF. CDR3 nucleotide sequence: TGCAGTGCTAGCGGGACTAGCGGGAGAAATGAGCAGTTCTTC.

This CDR3 is CASSLGLEETQYF. The CDR3, as DNA: TGTGCCAGCAGCCTCGGCCTGGAAGAGACCCAGTACTTC. The chain links TRBV11-2 to TRBJ2-5; D is uncertain. The length of the CDR3 is 13 residues. V was trimmed by 5 bases and J by 3 bases, leaving 10 bases between them. Germline CDR1 reads SGHAT; CDR2 reads FQNNGV. The full variable domain, completed using reference TRBV11-2 and TRBJ2-5, is EAGVAQSPRYKIIEKRQSVAFWCNPISGHATLYWYQQILGQGPKLLIQFQNNGVVDDSQLPKDRFSAERLKGVDSTLKIQPAKLEDSAVYLCASSLGLEETQYFGPGTRLLVL.

CDR3 nucleotides: TGTGCCAGCAGCTCTCGGACTGGCCCCCACAATGAGCAGTTCTTC. It encodes CASSSRTGPHNEQFF. This chain connects TRBV11-3 to TRBJ2-1; tentative D call: TRBD2 (5 bases). Trimming took off 4 bases at V and 5 bases at J, with 15 bases between the two ends. The germline CDR1 and CDR2 sequences are SGHNT and YENEEA. The CDR3 is made up of 15 amino acids.

This clonotype was found many times. The chain carries TRBV7-6 and TRBJ2-5; TRBD1 matches 7 bases. Germline CDR1 SGHVS, CDR2 FNYEAQ. There are 15 residues in the CDR3. With V trimmed by 5 bases and J by 5 bases, 11 bases remained unmatched. DNA of the CDR3: TGTGCCAGCAGCCTCGAGGGGGCGCGGGCCGAGACCCAGTACTTC. Encoded protein: CASSLEGARAETQYF.

At least ten counts were recorded for this clonotype. V is TRBV5-5 and J is TRBJ1-2; D uncertain. The V end lost 4 bases, the J end lost 2 bases, and 12 bases lay between the germline ends. The CDR3 runs to 14 residues. Germline V CDR1 and CDR2: SGHKS, YYEKEE (reference sequence). The CDR3 reads CASSPDPLNYGYTF. CDR3 nucleotides: TGTGCCAGCAGCCCGGACCCGCTAAACTATGGCTACACCTTC.

This clonotype was observed a few times. The chain carries TRBV15 and TRBJ2-7; TRBD1 is a possible D gene (6 bases). V lost 0 bases and J lost 2, with 8 bases in between. Germline lookup yields CDR1 LNHNV and CDR2 YYDKDF (reference sequence). The CDR3 sequence is 14 residues long. For the CDR3, the DNA is TGTGCCACCAGCAGAGAAACAGGGACCTACGAGCAGTACTTC. It specifies CATSRETGTYEQYF.

Only a few counts were recorded for this clonotype. The V and J genes are TRBV11-2 and TRBJ2-5; D remains unclear. CDR1 and CDR2 (germline): SGHAT, FQNNGV. The length of the CDR3 is 13 residues. The V end was cut by 4 bases, the J end by 7 bases, with 13 bases between. The CDR3 here is CASSWDYRGTQYF. For the CDR3, the DNA is TGTGCCAGCAGCTGGGATTACCGAGGGACCCAGTACTTC.

This clonotype was counted only a few times. This rearrangement joins TRBV5-5 to TRBJ2-2, with D possibly being TRBD2 (7 bases). The length of the CDR3 is 17 residues. Trimming shortened V by 4 bases and J by 6 bases, and 22 bases separated the two germline ends. CDR1 is SGHKS, CDR2 YYEKEE, per germline (reference sequence). The CDR3: CASSPPPGGGGAGELFF. The CDR3 coding sequence is TGTGCCAGCAGCCCCCCCCCGGGGGGCGGTGGGGCCGGGGAGCTGTTTTTT. Supplemented by reference TRBV5-5 and TRBJ2-2, the full variable domain reads DAGVTQSPTHLIKTRGQQVTLRCSPISGHKSVSWYQQVLGQGPQFIFQYYEKEERGRGNFPDRFSARQFPNYSSELNVNALLLGDSALYLCASSPPPGGGGAGELFFGEGSRLTVL.

This CDR3 is CASSPRPSGTGGGETQYF. For the CDR3, the DNA is TGTGCCAGCAGCCCCCGTCCTTCCGGGACGGGAGGAGGAGAGACCCAGTACTTC. The V call is TRBV3-1, the J call TRBJ2-5, with 7 bases fitting TRBD2. CDR1 and CDR2 from the germline V gene are LGHDT and YNNKEL (reference sequence). The CDR3 runs 18 residues. After removal of 4 bases from V and 4 bases from J, the junction contained 18 bases not matched to a gene.

The chain employs TRBV5-5 and TRBJ1-5; D is unclear. This CDR3 spans 13 amino acids. The ends were cut back, 3 bases at V and 5 bases at J, with 9 bases in the middle. Looked up from germline, CDR1 is SGHKS and CDR2 is YYEKEE (reference sequence). CDR3 coding DNA: TGTGCCAGCAGCTCCCTTCCCGATCAGCCCCAGCATTTT. This encodes CASSSLPDQPQHF.

This clonotype occurred a few times. This chain connects TRBV18 to TRBJ2-2; 7 bases fit TRBD1. Germline V gene sequence: CDR1 KGHSH, CDR2 LQKENI. The CDR3 totals 15 residues. V lost 3 bases to trimming and J lost 0 bases; unmatched junction nucleotides: 1. The CDR3 loop reads CASSPGTANTGELFF. In nucleotides, the CDR3 is TGTGCCAGCTCACCTGGGACAGCGAACACCGGGGAGCTGTTTTTT.

This chain joins TRBV7-9 and TRBJ2-5; D uncertain. Trimming shortened V by 3 bases and J by 1 base, and 6 bases separated the two germline ends. Germline CDR1 is SEHNR and CDR2 is FQNEAQ (reference sequence). The CDR3 loop spans 13 amino acids. The CDR3 nucleotides are TGTGCCAGCAGCTTGGCCAGCCAAGAGACCCAGTACTTC. This translates into CASSLASQETQYF.

The genes are TRBV12-3 or TRBV12-4 and TRBJ1-2; D is unresolved. V gave up 3 bases and J gave up 5 bases, with 10 bases separating them. The CDR3 contains 13 residues. This chain's CDR3 is CASSLGIGYGYTF. CDR3 coding DNA: TGTGCCAGCAGTTTGGGGATTGGGTATGGCTACACCTTC.

The CDR3 coding sequence is TGTGCCAGCACCCCGGACAGGTGCTACGAGCAGTACTTC. Amino acids: CASTPDRCYEQYF. The chain is built from TRBV21-1 and TRBJ2-7; the table calls TRBD1, which could not be checked here. TRBV21-1 is labeled a pseudogene. The CDR3 extends over 13 amino acids.

The chain couples TRBV12-3 or TRBV12-4 to TRBJ2-3; 13 bases map to TRBD2. This CDR3 has 15 residues. Unmatched junction bases numbered 2, after V lost 6 bases and J lost 2 bases. The CDR3 DNA reads TGTGCCAGCAGGACTAGCGGGAGGTACACAGATACGCAGTATTTT. Its translation is CASRTSGRYTDTQYF.